One TCR beta chain is described in this entry. The antigen is unknown. None of the donors, who were healthy HIV-negative adults, had recently had acute infections or vaccinations. V trimming: 5 bases; J trimming: 8 bases; junction bases outside the gene matches: 12. There are 14 residues in the CDR3. Germline-derived CDR1 and CDR2 are SGHRS and YFSETQ. This record comes from a study of shared clonotypes between healthy human individuals. General study points: Estimated clonotype richness was generally higher in naive than memory subsets.

Here immunoSEQ multiplex PCR was the method, and the copy in TCRdb shows in-frame clones only, minus some. The sample consists of 850,000 to 1,100,000 clones, 77% of them appearing once. This receptor was taken from a young man in good health. Some clones in this sample may be carry-over from other donors' samples. The V gene is TRBV5-1, the J gene TRBJ1-1, with 7 bases identical to TRBD1. Sequenced input: memory CD4+ T cells from PBMCs. This sample's subset: CD45RA-negative fraction. The CDR3 DNA reads TGCGCCAGCAGTTTTGTTGCTACAGGGGTGGAAGCTTTCTTT. Its protein is CASSFVATGVEAFF.